This T cell receptor beta chain is from a study of T cells in localized non-small cell lung cancer. Study-level findings and limits: Across samples, adjacent lung featured a median around 57 of the top 100 tumor clones.

For this clone: Its antigen remains unknown.

The assay was immunoSEQ multiplex PCR, and TCRdb's table has in-frame clones only and misses some. This sample has 35,000 to 40,000 clones, with about 86% found just once. Germline CDR1 and CDR2: SGHKS and YYEKEE (reference sequence). Trimming cost V 1 base and J 7 bases, with 12 bases left between them. The CDR3 totals 14 residues. This material consisted of peripheral blood, taken before any cancer treatment. The sequence was collected from a man between 35 and 75 years old with stage I lung adenocarcinoma. The chain employs TRBV5-5 and TRBJ1-5; D uncertain. The CDR3, as DNA: TGTGCCAGCAGCTTGTTCCAGGAGAGGCAGCCCCAGCATTTT. Its protein product is CASSLFQERQPQHF.